These T cell receptor beta chains were read from a single sample in a study of blood T cells in healthy people across ages. TCRdb reprocessed the 5' RACE reads with MiXCR, giving one entry per CDR3 protein. The data hold 550,000 to 650,000 distinct CDR3 sequences, with 27% observed a single time. This sample was shared with a second study, whose subject was T cells of mothers and their children.

Sequences were obtained from blood. These receptors were collected from a boy aged 2 to 10 in good health. CDR3s include the opening cysteine and the closing phenylalanine or tryptophan.

>TRBV27|TRBJ2-1
CASAQVRGSYNEQFF
>TRBV12-3/TRBV12-4|TRBJ2-2
CASSPPQPHTGELFF
>TRBV12-5|TRBJ2-1
CASGLAPSGKQFF
>TRBV5-6|TRBJ2-5
CASSLVTGHQETQYF
>TRBV12-3/TRBV12-4|TRBJ2-1
CASSMEALSQFF
>TRBV30|TRBJ2-4
CAWSADRGKNIQYF
>TRBV7-9|.
CASSLEASGGYEQYF
>TRBV28|TRBJ2-1
CASSPGRAGSSARTYNEQFF
>TRBV6-5|TRBJ1-1
CASRDRVFKAFF
>TRBV4-1|TRBJ2-5
CASSQVAGGKTQYF
>TRBV29-1|TRBJ2-3
CSVVYSTDTQYF